Following are 10 T cell receptor beta chains from one sample sequenced in a study of cytomegalovirus exposure and HLA in healthy donors. Only in-frame clones appear in the TCRdb table, and some are missing; sequencing was by immunoSEQ multiplex PCR. The sample records roughly 150,000 clones, approximately 90% being singletons. Sequencing was carried out using PBMCs. These receptors came from a man younger than 35 in good health and CMV-seronegative.

The V call is TRBV28, the J call TRBJ1-4; a weak D match, TRBD1 (5 bases). The CDR3 sequence is 15 residues long. CDR1 and CDR2 from the germline V gene are MDHEN and SYDVKM. V lost 5 bases and J lost 14, with 24 bases in between. The CDR3: CASSPPEGPGKWLFF. DNA for the CDR3: TGTGCCAGCAGTCCTCCGGAGGGGCCGGGGAAGTGGCTGTTTTTT. The variable domain in full, completed from reference TRBV28 and TRBJ1-4, reads DVKVTQSSRYLVKRTGEKVFLECVQDMDHENMFWYRQDPGLGLRLIYFSYDVKMKEKGDIPEGYSVSREKKERFSLILESASTNQTSMYLCASSPPEGPGKWLFFGSGTQLSVL.

This clone occurred once. The chain combines TRBV18 with TRBJ2-7, with 8 bases aligning to TRBD1. The CDR3 runs to 13 residues. J lost 6 bases, V lost 6 bases, and 7 bases had no gene match. Per germline, CDR1 KGHSH and CDR2 LQKENI. In nucleotides, the CDR3 is TGTGCCAGCTCGTCGGACAGGGTTGGCGAGCAGTACTTC. This sequence encodes CASSSDRVGEQYF. Full variable domain (missing parts from reference TRBV18 and TRBJ2-7): NAGVMQNPRHLVRRRGQEARLRCSPMKGHSHVYWYRQLPEEGLKFMVYLQKENIIDESGMPKERFSAEFPKEGPSILRIQQVVRGDSAAYFCASSSDRVGEQYFGPGTRLTVT.

The rearrangement links TRBV5-8 to TRBJ2-5, with 7 bases aligning to TRBD2. From germline, CDR1 is SGHTS and CDR2 YDEGEE. With V trimmed by 0 bases and J by 5 bases, 4 bases remained unmatched. This CDR3 region has 14 residues. CDR3 region: CASSLASGRETQYF. In DNA, the CDR3 is TGTGCCAGCAGCTTGGCTAGCGGACGGGAGACCCAGTACTTC. Supplemented by reference TRBV5-8 and TRBJ2-5, the full variable domain reads EAGVTQSPTHLIKTRGQQATLRCSPISGHTSVYWYQQALGLGLQFLLWYDEGEERNRGNFPPRFSGRQFPNYSSELNVNALELEDSALYLCASSLASGRETQYFGPGTRLLVL.

V and J are TRBV9 and TRBJ2-7; the D gene is possibly TRBD2 (6 bases). V was cut by 0 bases and J by 5 bases, with 12 bases left in between. This CDR3 is built from 14 residues. Per germline, CDR1 SGDLS and CDR2 YYNGEE. The CDR3 bases are TGTGCCAGCAGCGTAGATCGGGGAGGCGACGAGCAGTACTTC. It translates to CASSVDRGGDEQYF. The full variable domain, its missing parts supplied by reference TRBV9 and TRBJ2-7, is DSGVTQTPKHLITATGQRVTLRCSPRSGDLSVYWYQQSLDQGLQFLIQYYNGEERAKGNILERFSAQQFPDLHSELNLSSLELGDSALYFCASSVDRGGDEQYFGPGTRLTVT.

The gene calls are TRBV28 and TRBJ1-2; D uncertain. The length of the CDR3 is 15 residues. In germline, CDR1 is MDHEN, CDR2 SYDVKM. V shed 5 bases and J shed 8 bases, with 21 bases lying between them. The CDR3 sequence is CASSQRRRGSEGYTF. CDR3 coding DNA: TGTGCCAGCAGTCAACGACGACGGGGTTCGGAGGGCTACACCTTC.

The gene calls are TRBV7-9 and TRBJ2-3; TRBD2 agrees at 10 bases. CDR1 and CDR2 (germline): SEHNR, FQNEAQ (reference sequence). Trimming cost V 1 base and J 0 bases; bases outside gene matches: 7. This CDR3 has 18 residues. CDR3 sequence: CASSLDPTSGKSTDTQYF. CDR3 bases: TGTGCCAGCAGCTTAGACCCCACTAGCGGGAAAAGCACAGATACGCAGTATTTT. The variable domain in full, completed from reference TRBV7-9 and TRBJ2-3, reads DTGVSQNPRHKITKRGQNVTFRCDPISEHNRLYWYRQTLGQGPEFLTYFQNEAQLEKSRLLSDRFSAERPKGSFSTLEIQRTEQGDSAMYLCASSLDPTSGKSTDTQYFGPGTRLTVL.

This chain uses TRBV5-6 with TRBJ2-7; no reliable D call. There are 12 residues in the CDR3. In germline, CDR1 is SGHDT, CDR2 YYEEEE. V lost 0 bases and J 6 bases, leaving 7 bases between the germline ends. CDR3 residues: CASSLAAGEQYV. The DNA for the CDR3 is TGTGCCAGCAGCTTGGCCGCAGGCGAGCAGTACGTC.

This sequence joins TRBV13 and TRBJ1-4; the D is unclear. Trimming stripped 4 bases from V and 3 bases from J, with 18 bases between. CDR3 length equals 17 residues. The germline gives CDR1 PRHDT, CDR2 FYEKMQ (reference sequence). The DNA of the CDR3 is TGTGCCAGCAGCTCCAGGTTCTCCGGGGTTGCTAATGAAAAACTGTTTTTT. Protein sequence: CASSSRFSGVANEKLFF.

The rearrangement uses TRBV5-1 and TRBJ1-2; 8 bases map to TRBD1. Germline V gives CDR1 SGHRS, CDR2 YFSETQ. V was clipped by 4 bases and J by 1 base; unmatched bases: 6. CDR3 size: 15 residues. The CDR3 DNA reads as TGCGCCAGCAGCACGACAGGGGAAGTTAACTATGGCTACACCTTC. Amino acids: CASSTTGEVNYGYTF.

This sequence joins TRBV19 and TRBJ1-5; the D is unclear. V dropped 6 bases and J dropped 9 bases, with 12 bases sitting between them. Germline lookup yields CDR1 LNHDA and CDR2 SQIVND (reference sequence). The CDR3 is 12 amino acids. The CDR3 region has the DNA TGTGCCAGTAGCGTACTGGGAGGGCCCCAGCATTTT. Its protein product is CASSVLGGPQHF.